Each of the 26 T cell receptor beta chains below was sequenced from the same sample in a study of lymphopenia after photon versus proton radiotherapy. Repertoires were generated with immunoSEQ multiplex PCR, while TCRdb's copy carries only in-frame clones and drops some. The table includes tens of thousands of clones, roughly 85% detected once. Sequences were derived from peripheral blood, sampled from a patient treated with photon-based radiotherapy. These receptors were collected from a man between 60 and 75 years old with pancreatic cancer.

The chain combines TRBV7-6 with TRBJ2-1; 12 nucleotides agree with TRBD2. This CDR3 is built from 16 residues. Trimming took 5 bases from V and 4 from J; bases not matched to a gene: 6. Germline CDR1 reads SGHVS; CDR2 reads FNYEAQ. The CDR3 bases are TGTGCCAGCAGCACCGGGACTAGCGGGCCGTACAATGAGCAGTTCTTC. Translation: CASSTGTSGPYNEQFF.

The rearrangement joins TRBV2 to TRBJ2-1; TRBD2 aligns across 9 bases. Germline trimming cut 9 bases from V and 7 bases from J; bases unmatched to any gene: 7. The V gene's germline CDR1 is SNHLY and CDR2 FYNNEI. This CDR3 region has 13 residues. The CDR3 sequence is CARAGLAGNEQFF. The CDR3 DNA reads TGTGCCAGAGCGGGACTAGCCGGGAATGAGCAGTTCTTC. Using reference TRBV2 and TRBJ2-1 for the parts outside the CDR3, the full variable domain is EPEVTQTPSHQVTQMGQEVILRCVPISNHLYFYWYRQILGQKVEFLVSFYNNEISEKSEIFDDQFSVERPDGSNFTLKIRSTKLEDSAMYFCARAGLAGNEQFFGPGTRLTVL.

CDR3 protein: CASTTTRGLGNTIYF. The CDR3 DNA reads as TGTGCCAGCACCACTACCAGGGGGCTCGGAAACACCATATATTTT. This chain connects TRBV5-6 to TRBJ1-3; 8 bases are a match to TRBD1. The CDR3 contains 15 residues. Germline CDR1 reads SGHDT; CDR2 reads YYEEEE. J lost 4 bases, V lost 6 bases, and 9 bases had no gene match.

This clone was seen only a few times. The chain carries TRBV6-1 and TRBJ1-1; tentatively, D is TRBD1 (6 bases). Trimming left V 4 bases short and J 3 bases short, with 9 bases between. This CDR3 has 13 residues. Per germline, CDR1 MNHNS and CDR2 SASEGT. The CDR3 here is CASSGQEDTEAFF. The CDR3 coding sequence is TGTGCCAGCAGTGGACAGGAAGACACTGAAGCTTTCTTT.

This chain joins TRBV4-1 and TRBJ1-2, with D perhaps TRBD1 (6 bases). V lost 0 bases and J lost 2, with 22 bases in between. The CDR3 contains 19 residues. CDR1 is MGHRA and CDR2 is YSYEKL in the germline V gene. For the CDR3, the DNA is TGCGCCAGCAGCCAAGACCCTACAGGGTTGAGTAGAGACAACTATGGCTACACCTTC. Protein product: CASSQDPTGLSRDNYGYTF.

This rearrangement joins TRBV5-4 to TRBJ2-6; D not certain. CDR3 length: 16 residues. Trimming shortened V by 0 bases and J by 0 bases, and 7 bases separated the two germline ends. Per the germline V gene, CDR1 is SGHNT and CDR2 is YYREEE (reference sequence). The CDR3 bases are TGTGCCAGCAGCTTGGTGGTCAGCTCTGGGGCCAACGTCCTGACTTTC. Residues: CASSLVVSSGANVLTF.

The V call is TRBV6-1, the J call TRBJ2-3; D possibly corresponds to TRBD2 (5 bases). Trimming removed 6 bases from V and 0 bases from J, with 7 bases in between. The CDR3 consists of 13 residues. Germline V gene lookup returns CDR1 MNHNS and CDR2 SASEGT. The CDR3 here is CASRWRSTDTQYF. CDR3 DNA sequence: TGTGCCAGCAGGTGGAGGAGCACAGATACGCAGTATTTT.

The sample holds a few counts of this clone. The chain has TRBV9 and TRBJ2-2, with 10 positions matching TRBD1. CDR1 is SGDLS and CDR2 is YYNGEE in the germline V gene. V shed 3 bases and J 7 bases; nucleotides not matched to a gene: 6. The CDR3 has 15 amino acids. The CDR3 is CASSGRQGAVGELFF. As DNA, the CDR3 is TGTGCCAGCAGCGGCCGACAGGGGGCGGTCGGGGAGCTGTTTTTT.

This clone is a singleton in its sample. At one of its ends the junction is not consistent with the germline gene, which may arise from a read error. The genes are TRBV7-7 and TRBJ2-3; 9 nucleotides line up with TRBD1. Germline V CDR1 and CDR2: SSHAT, FNYEAQ (reference sequence). This CDR3 has 14 residues. This CDR3 reads CASSSTGGEDTQYF. The DNA of the CDR3 is TGTGCTAGCAGCTCCACAGGGGGCGAGGATACGCAGTATTTT. Full variable domain (missing parts from reference TRBV7-7 and TRBJ2-3): GAGVSQSPRYKVTKRGQDVTLRCDPISSHATLYWYQQALGQGPEFLTYFNYEAQPDKSGLPSDRFSAERPEGSISTLTIQRTEQRDSAMYRCASSSTGGEDTQYFGPGTRLTVL.

The chain couples TRBV29-1 to TRBJ1-1; 7 bases are a match to TRBD1. V was clipped by 5 bases and J by 4 bases; unmatched bases: 13. The CDR3 has 15 residues. The germline V gene encodes CDR1 SQVTM and CDR2 ANQGSEA. CDR3 in DNA: TGCAGCGTTTCAGGGGGGCAGGGGTCTGGCACTGAAGCTTTCTTT. It encodes CSVSGGQGSGTEAFF.

V and J are TRBV9 and TRBJ2-3; unclear D gene. CDR1 SGDLS and CDR2 YYNGEE come from the germline V gene. The CDR3 is 15 residues long. V was trimmed by 3 bases and J by 5 bases, leaving 16 bases between them. In DNA, the CDR3 is TGTGCCAGCAGCGACTGGCTACGTTCAGGAGATACGCAGTATTTT. Translated: CASSDWLRSGDTQYF.

This rearrangement joins TRBV2 to TRBJ1-5; 7 nucleotides line up with TRBD1. J lost 2 bases, V lost 7 bases, and 5 bases had no gene match. The CDR3 has 14 amino acids. Germline V gene lookup returns CDR1 SNHLY and CDR2 FYNNEI. The CDR3 here is CASTFTGGNQPQHF. The CDR3 bases are TGTGCCAGCACCTTCACAGGGGGCAATCAGCCCCAGCATTTT.

This clone was picked up a small number of times. The identical CDR3 is also encoded by other nucleotide sequences in the sample. V is TRBV5-1 and J is TRBJ1-2; TRBD1 matches 7 bases. The J segment lost 3 bases and the V segment lost 2 bases, leaving 1 base of the junction unmatched. CDR1 and CDR2 (germline): SGHRS, YFSETQ. The CDR3 loop spans 13 amino acids. Here the CDR3 reads CASSFGTDYGYTF. CDR3 coding DNA: TGCGCCAGCAGCTTCGGGACAGACTATGGCTACACCTTC.

V and J are TRBV6-5 and TRBJ1-5; D call uncertain. The V end lost 6 bases, the J end lost 2 bases, and 11 bases lay between the germline ends. CDR1 is MNHEY, CDR2 SVGAGI, per germline. This CDR3 is built from 14 residues. This CDR3 reads CASSPDRGNQPQHF. The CDR3, as DNA: TGTGCCAGCAGCCCCGACCGGGGCAATCAGCCCCAGCATTTT.

This chain joins TRBV5-1 and TRBJ2-4; possible D gene TRBD2, 6 bases. V was pared by 10 bases and J by 0 bases, with 20 bases between. Germline loops: CDR1 SGHRS, CDR2 YFSETQ. This CDR3 is 16 amino acids long. The CDR3 loop reads CASARREGLAKNIQYF. CDR3 DNA: TGCGCCTCCGCTAGGAGGGAAGGTCTAGCCAAAAACATTCAGTACTTC.

The V call is TRBV7-6, the J call TRBJ1-4; unclear D gene. The V end was cut by 2 bases, the J end by 8 bases, with 12 bases between. CDR3 length: 14 amino acids. Germline values: CDR1 SGHVS, CDR2 FNYEAQ. The chain's CDR3 is CASSLSPPGEKLFF. The CDR3, as DNA: TGTGCCAGCAGCTTATCACCCCCCGGGGAAAAACTGTTTTTT. The full variable domain, with the rest looked up from reference TRBV7-6 and TRBJ1-4, is GAGVSQSPRYKVTKRGQDVALRCDPISGHVSLYWYRQALGQGPEFLTYFNYEAQQDKSGLPNDRFSAERPEGSISTLTIQRTEQRDSAMYRCASSLSPPGEKLFFGSGTQLSVL.

The rearrangement uses TRBV6-5 and TRBJ1-4; no definite D call. Per germline, CDR1 MNHEY and CDR2 SVGAGI. Trimming stripped 6 bases from V and 6 bases from J, with 14 bases between. The CDR3 sequence is 14 residues long. The CDR3 is CASSRGPTYEKLFF. CDR3 DNA: TGTGCCAGCAGCAGAGGGCCTACCTATGAAAAACTGTTTTTT.

The CDR3 nucleotides are TGTGCCAGCAGTAACCCGGGACAACTAAAGTACTTC. Protein sequence: CASSNPGQLKYF. The V call is TRBV27, the J call TRBJ2-5, with D perhaps TRBD1 (6 bases). V was pared by 5 bases and J by 12 bases, with 16 bases between. From germline, CDR1 is MNHEY and CDR2 SMNVEV (reference sequence). The CDR3 runs to 12 residues.

The chain has TRBV5-1 and TRBJ2-2; D may be TRBD2 (5 bases). The CDR3 is made up of 13 amino acids. V gave up 7 bases and J gave up 6 bases, with 13 bases separating them. Germline CDR1 SGHRS, CDR2 YFSETQ. The CDR3: CASLLDWPGELFF. DNA for the CDR3: TGCGCCAGCCTTCTGGACTGGCCCGGGGAGCTGTTTTTT.

J is TRBJ1-1 and V is TRBV28; a possible D gene is TRBD1 (6 bases). Per germline, CDR1 MDHEN and CDR2 SYDVKM. The CDR3 is 15 amino acids. V was trimmed by 5 bases and J by 6 bases, leaving 19 bases between them. CDR3 sequence reads: CASSRPTGNLAEAFF. In nucleotides, the CDR3 is TGTGCCAGCAGTCGCCCCACAGGGAATCTCGCTGAAGCTTTCTTT.

This clone appeared a single time. The V gene is TRBV6-4, the J gene TRBJ2-1; 8 nucleotides line up with TRBD2. With V trimmed by 0 bases and J by 8 bases, 6 bases remained unmatched. There are 15 residues in the CDR3. CDR1 MRHNA and CDR2 SNTAGT come from the germline V gene. This CDR3 is CASSDSDGGAHEQFF. DNA for the CDR3: TGTGCCAGCAGTGACTCTGACGGGGGGGCGCATGAGCAGTTCTTC.

This sequence joins TRBV29-1 and TRBJ1-1, with TRBD1 as a possible D gene (6 bases). The CDR3 loop spans 14 amino acids. The ends were cut back, 3 bases at V and 1 base at J, with 12 bases in the middle. Germline V gives CDR1 SQVTM, CDR2 ANQGSEA. Here the CDR3 reads CSVDVGQKNTEAFF. The CDR3, as DNA: TGCAGCGTTGACGTTGGACAGAAGAACACTGAAGCTTTCTTT.

This chain uses TRBV5-4 with TRBJ1-6; 7 nucleotides align to TRBD1. Trimming cost V 4 bases and J 8 bases; bases outside gene matches: 9. The CDR3 covers 15 residues. From germline, CDR1 is SGHNT and CDR2 YYREEE (reference sequence). The CDR3 sequence is CASSTGQAVDSPLHF. CDR3 DNA sequence: TGTGCCAGCAGCACCGGACAGGCGGTTGATTCACCCCTCCACTTT.

In its sample, this clone was seen a few times. The chain has TRBV7-9 and TRBJ1-6; D gene ambiguous. Germline lookup yields CDR1 SEHNR and CDR2 FQNEAQ (reference sequence). V was shortened by 1 base and J by 4 bases, with 11 bases between the two germline ends. There are 16 residues in the CDR3. CDR3: CASSLGAGFYNSPLHF. The CDR3, as DNA: TGTGCCAGCAGCTTAGGAGCAGGTTTTTATAATTCACCCCTCCACTTT. Looking up the rest from reference TRBV7-9 and TRBJ1-6 gives the full variable domain: DTGVSQNPRHKITKRGQNVTFRCDPISEHNRLYWYRQTLGQGPEFLTYFQNEAQLEKSRLLSDRFSAERPKGSFSTLEIQRTEQGDSAMYLCASSLGAGFYNSPLHFGNGTRLTVT.

This chain links TRBV5-8 with TRBJ1-1; no clear D. V lost 1 base to trimming and J lost 1 base, with 14 bases between them. Germline values: CDR1 SGHTS, CDR2 YDEGEE. This CDR3 has 16 amino acids. The DNA of the CDR3 is TGTGCCAGCAGCTTGAGTACAGCCCTAAGGAACACTGAAGCTTTCTTT. This gives the protein CASSLSTALRNTEAFF.

This sequence joins TRBV4-3 and TRBJ1-1; perhaps TRBD1 as D (5 bases). V was shortened by 1 base and J by 0 bases, with 12 bases between the two germline ends. CDR1 is LGHNA and CDR2 is YSLEER in the germline V gene. CDR3 size: 16 residues. This CDR3 is CASSQGPGTMNTEAFF. The CDR3 DNA reads TGCGCCAGCAGCCAAGGTCCCGGGACTATGAACACTGAAGCTTTCTTT.